This T cell receptor beta chain comes out of a study of T cells in Graves' hyperthyroidism and ophthalmopathy. This CDR3 region has 15 residues. Germline values: CDR1 MNHEY, CDR2 SMNVEV (reference sequence). V shed 5 bases and J shed 5 bases, with 15 bases lying between them. Lactation, pregnancy, other autoimmune disease or uncontrolled infection excluded patients. Fresh peripheral blood, roughly 9.6 ml, was the source of the PBMCs. General study points: Expanded thyroid clonotypes (above 0.001) were mostly also found in blood.

As concerns this clonotype: What it binds is not known.

What was amplified from RNA transcripts were TCR beta CDR3 regions. The TCR CDR3 was amplified in a first-round RT-PCR using the HTBI primer set. One entry per CDR3 protein, called by TCRdb with MiXCR from the multiplex PCR reads. The profile shows approximately 620,000 distinct CDR3 sequences, approximately 15% of them singletons. Material for sequencing was blood. The receptor was derived from a woman aged 40 to 50 with Graves' ophthalmopathy. The J gene is TRBJ1-4, the V gene TRBV27, with D perhaps matching TRBD1 (5 bases). The CDR3 loop is CASSPFRGTNEKLFF. For the CDR3, the DNA is TGTGCCAGCAGTCCCTTTAGGGGCACAAATGAAAAACTGTTTTTT.